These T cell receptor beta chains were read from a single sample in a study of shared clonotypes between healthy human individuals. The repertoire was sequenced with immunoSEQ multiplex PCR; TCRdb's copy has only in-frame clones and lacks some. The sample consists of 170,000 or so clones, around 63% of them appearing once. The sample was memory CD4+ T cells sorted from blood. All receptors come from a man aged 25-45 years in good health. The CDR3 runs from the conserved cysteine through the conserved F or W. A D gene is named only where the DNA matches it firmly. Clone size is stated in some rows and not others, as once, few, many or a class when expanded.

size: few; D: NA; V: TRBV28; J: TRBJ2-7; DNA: TGTGCCAGCATCAAAGGGTCCCGGGGCTACGAGCAGTACTTC; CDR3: CASIKGSRGYEQYF
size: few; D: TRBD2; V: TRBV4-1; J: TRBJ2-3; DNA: TGCGCCAGCAGCCCCTACGGGCTAGCGGGACGCCTTACTAGCACAGATACGCAGTATTTT; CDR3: CASSPYGLAGRLTSTDTQYF
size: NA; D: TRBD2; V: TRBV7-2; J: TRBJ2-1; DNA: TGTGCCAGCAGCTTAGTAGGGAGGGCCGGGGGTGAGCAGTTCTTC; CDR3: CASSLVGRAGGEQFF
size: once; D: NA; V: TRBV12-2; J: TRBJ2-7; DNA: TGTGCCAGCAGCTTAGCGGGGGTGCACTACGAGCAGTACTTC; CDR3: CASSLAGVHYEQYF
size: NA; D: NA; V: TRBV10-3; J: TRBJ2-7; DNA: TGTGCCATCAGTGAGTCTGGGACCGAGCAGTACTTC; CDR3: CAISESGTEQYF
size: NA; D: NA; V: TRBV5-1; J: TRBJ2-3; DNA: TGCGCCAGCAGCTTGAAACCCGTCACAGATACGCAGTATTTT; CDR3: CASSLKPVTDTQYF
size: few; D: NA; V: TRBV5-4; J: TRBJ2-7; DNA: TGTGCCAGCAGCTTTCAGGGTTCCGCGTTCTACGAGCAGTACTTC; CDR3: CASSFQGSAFYEQYF
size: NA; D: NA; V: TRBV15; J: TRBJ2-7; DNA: TGTGCCACCAGCAGAGGGACATCCTACGAGCAGTACTTC; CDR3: CATSRGTSYEQYF
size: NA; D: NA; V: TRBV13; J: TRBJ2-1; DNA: TGTGCCAGCAGCCGACGTAACGGGGGCTCCGGCGATGAGCAGTTCTTC; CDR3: CASSRRNGGSGDEQFF
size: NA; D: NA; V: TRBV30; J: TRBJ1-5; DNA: TGTGCCTGGAGTATCCCCCTAGGGAGCAATCAGCCCCAGCATTTT; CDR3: CAWSIPLGSNQPQHF
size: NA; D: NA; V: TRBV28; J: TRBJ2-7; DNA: TGTGCCAGCAGTTTTGTAGCGGAGCAACCCACCTACGAGCAGTACTTC; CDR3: CASSFVAEQPTYEQYF
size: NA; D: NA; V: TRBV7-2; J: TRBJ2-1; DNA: TGTGCCAGCAGCTTCGTTACCAGTTACAATGAGCAGTTCTTC; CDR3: CASSFVTSYNEQFF
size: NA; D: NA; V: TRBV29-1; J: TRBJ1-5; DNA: TGCAGCGTTGAAGATATGGATTCCGGGCCCCAGCATTTT; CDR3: CSVEDMDSGPQHF
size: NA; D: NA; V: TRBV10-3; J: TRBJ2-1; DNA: TGTGCCATCAGTGCGGGGGGCGCCTACAATGAGCAGTTCTTC; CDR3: CAISAGGAYNEQFF
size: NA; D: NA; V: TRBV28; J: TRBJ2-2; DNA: TGTGCCAGCAGTTTTGAGGCTGGGGCGAACACCGGGGAGCTGTTTTTT; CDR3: CASSFEAGANTGELFF
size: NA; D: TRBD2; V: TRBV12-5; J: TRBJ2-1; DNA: TGTGCTAGTGGCCCCGGACTAGCGGCATACAATGAGCAGTTCTTC; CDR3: CASGPGLAAYNEQFF
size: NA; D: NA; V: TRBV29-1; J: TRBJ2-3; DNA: TGCAGCGTTTCGCCTAGTTTTCTGGATACGCAGTATTTT; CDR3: CSVSPSFLDTQYF
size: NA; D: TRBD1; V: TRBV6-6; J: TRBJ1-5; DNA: TGTGCCAGCAGGTCGGGACAGGGTAGGAGTCAGCCCCAGCATTTT; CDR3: CASRSGQGRSQPQHF
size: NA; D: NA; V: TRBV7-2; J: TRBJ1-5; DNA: TGTGCCAGCAGCTTATTTCATGGGGGCAATCAGCCCCAGCATTTT; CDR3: CASSLFHGGNQPQHF
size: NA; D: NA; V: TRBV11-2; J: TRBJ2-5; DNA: TGTGCCAGCAGCTTACAAAACGGGGAGACCCAGTACTTC; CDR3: CASSLQNGETQYF
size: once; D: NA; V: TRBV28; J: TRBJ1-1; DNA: TGTGCCAGCAGTCCCCCAGCTCAGGGACTTACGAACACTGAAGCTTTCTTT; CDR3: CASSPPAQGLTNTEAFF
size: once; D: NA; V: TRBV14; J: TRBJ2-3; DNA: TGTGCCAGCAGCTCGCTTGGCACCTCATACACAGATACGCAGTATTTT; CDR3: CASSSLGTSYTDTQYF
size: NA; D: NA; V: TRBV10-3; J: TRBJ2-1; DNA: TGTGCCATCAGTGAGAGGGAGGCCTCCTACAATGAGCAGTTCTTC; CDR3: CAISEREASYNEQFF
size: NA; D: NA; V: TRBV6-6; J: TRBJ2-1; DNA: TGTGCCAGCAGTTTCAATGAGCAGTTCTTC; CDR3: CASSFNEQFF
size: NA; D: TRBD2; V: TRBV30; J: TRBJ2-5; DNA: TGTGCCTGGACCTCTCTAGCGGGGGGGGCCCAGTACTTC; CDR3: CAWTSLAGGAQYF
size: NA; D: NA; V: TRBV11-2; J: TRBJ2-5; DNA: TGTGCCAGCAGCTTATATGGAGAGACCCAGTACTTC; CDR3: CASSLYGETQYF
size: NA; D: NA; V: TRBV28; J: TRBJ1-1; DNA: TGTGCCATCCACTCGGTGTTGAACACTGAAGCTTTCTTT; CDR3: CAIHSVLNTEAFF
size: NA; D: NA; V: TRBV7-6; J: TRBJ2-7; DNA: TGTGCCAGCAGCTTATCCCCGCAGGGCATTGCGGGGGAGCAGTACTTC; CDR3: CASSLSPQGIAGEQYF
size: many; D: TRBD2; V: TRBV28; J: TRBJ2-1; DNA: TGTGCCACCGAGGGGCGGGAGAAACAGTTCTTC; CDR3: CATEGREKQFF
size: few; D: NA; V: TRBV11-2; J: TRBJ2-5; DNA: TGTGCCAGCAGCTTATTCGGCGAGACCCAGTACTTC; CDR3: CASSLFGETQYF
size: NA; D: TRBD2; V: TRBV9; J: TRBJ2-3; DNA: TGTGCCAGCAGCGTAGAAATAGCGGGAGTTAGAGATACGCAGTATTTT; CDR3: CASSVEIAGVRDTQYF
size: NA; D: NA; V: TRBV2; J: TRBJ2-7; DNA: TGTGCCAGCAGTGAAAGGCGGGGAGAGGAAAACGAGCAGTACTTC; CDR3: CASSERRGEENEQYF
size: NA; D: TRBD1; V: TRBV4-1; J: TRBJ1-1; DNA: TGCGCCAGCAGCCCCGCGGACAGGGGCCCTTTCTTT; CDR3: CASSPADRGPFF
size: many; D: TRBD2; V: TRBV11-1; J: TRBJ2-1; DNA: TGTGCCAGCAGCTTTAGCGGGGAGTGGTCCTACAATGAGCAGTTCTTC; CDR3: CASSFSGEWSYNEQFF
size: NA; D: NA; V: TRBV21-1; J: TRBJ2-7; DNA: TGTGCCAGCAGCGAGGGGCAGGGCCACTATTCCTACGAGCAGTACTTC; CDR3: CASSEGQGHYSYEQYF
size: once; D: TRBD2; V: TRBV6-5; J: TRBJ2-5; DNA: TGTGCCAGCAGTTACTCGGGACTAGCGGGCCAAGAGACCCAGTACTTC; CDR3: CASSYSGLAGQETQYF
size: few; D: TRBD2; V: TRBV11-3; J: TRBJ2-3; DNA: TGTGCCAGCAGCTTAGGCGGACTAGCGGGAACAGATACGCAGTATTTT; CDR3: CASSLGGLAGTDTQYF
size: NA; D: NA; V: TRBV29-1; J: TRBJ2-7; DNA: TGCAGCGTTGATCTAGGGGGTAGGGGCGAGCAGTACTTC; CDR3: CSVDLGGRGEQYF
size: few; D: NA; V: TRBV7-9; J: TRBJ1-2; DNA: TGTGCCAGCAGCCCGGAGCGGGCGACAGGCAACTATGGCTACACCTTC; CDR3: CASSPERATGNYGYTF
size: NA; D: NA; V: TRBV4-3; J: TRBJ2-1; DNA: TGCGCCAGCAGCTTCGATACCGGGACCCCCCCCGGCGAGGAGCAGTTCTTC; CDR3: CASSFDTGTPPGEEQFF
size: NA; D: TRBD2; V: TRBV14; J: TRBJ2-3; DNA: TGTGCCAGCAGCCCACTCCTCGCGGGAGCCCTCTCTGTTACGCAGTATTTT; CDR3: CASSPLLAGALSVTQYF
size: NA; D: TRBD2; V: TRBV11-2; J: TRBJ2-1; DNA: TGTGCCAGCAGTTCGCTAGCGGACAATGAGCAGTTCTTC; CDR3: CASSSLADNEQFF